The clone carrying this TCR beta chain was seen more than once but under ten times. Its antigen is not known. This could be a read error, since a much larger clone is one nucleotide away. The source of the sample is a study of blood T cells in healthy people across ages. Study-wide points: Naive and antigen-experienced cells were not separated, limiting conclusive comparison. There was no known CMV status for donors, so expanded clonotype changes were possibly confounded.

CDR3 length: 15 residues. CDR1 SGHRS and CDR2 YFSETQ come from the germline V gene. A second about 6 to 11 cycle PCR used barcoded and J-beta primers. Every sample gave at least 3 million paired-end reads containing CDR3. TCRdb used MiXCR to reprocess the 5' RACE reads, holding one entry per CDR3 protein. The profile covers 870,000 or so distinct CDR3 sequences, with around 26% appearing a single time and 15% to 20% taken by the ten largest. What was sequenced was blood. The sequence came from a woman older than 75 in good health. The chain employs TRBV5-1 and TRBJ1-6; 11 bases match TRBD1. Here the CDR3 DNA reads TGCGCCAGCAGTGACGGACAGGGGGCAATGTCACCCCCCCACTTT. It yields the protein CASSDGQGAMSPPHF.